The 29 T cell receptor beta chains reported below all come from one sample, sequenced in a study of blood T cell repertoires in COVID-19 (TCRdb year 2020). Library construction relied on the immunoSEQ multiplex PCR assay. As stored in TCRdb, this immuneACCESS dataset retains in-frame rearrangements with V and J assigned. A fraction of the clones does not appear; measured against another copy, unresolved V genes explain less than half of the discrepancy, and the remainder lacks a known reason. Across this sample there are a few hundred thousand clones, with 86% seen only once. About 2% of the sample is taken by the ten largest. The material sequenced was peripheral blood. These receptors all come from a woman aged 50 to 60 with acute or convalescent COVID-19.

The V call is TRBV7-6, the J call TRBJ2-7, with TRBD2 identical over 9 bases. This CDR3 is 14 amino acids long. The trim removed 5 bases at V and 5 bases at J, leaving 7 bases unmatched. Germline values: CDR1 SGHVS, CDR2 FNYEAQ. CDR3 in amino acids: CASSPGTSPHEQYF. The CDR3 region has the DNA TGTGCCAGCAGCCCAGGGACTAGCCCACACGAGCAGTACTTC.

In this sample, this clone turned up once. V is TRBV7-2 and J is TRBJ2-5; possible D gene TRBD1, 5 bases. The germline gives CDR1 SGHTA, CDR2 FQGNSA. The ends were cut back, 1 base at V and 5 bases at J, with 11 bases in the middle. The CDR3 runs to 14 residues. CDR3 sequence (DNA): TGTGCCAGCAGCTTAGGAGGTAGACAGGAGACCCAGTACTTC. Translation gives CASSLGGRQETQYF.

This sequence joins TRBV2 and TRBJ2-2; 8 bases map to TRBD2. CDR3 length: 16 residues. Trimming at V came to 3 bases and at J to 0 bases, leaving 3 bases not matched to a gene. From germline, CDR1 is SNHLY and CDR2 FYNNEI. The DNA for the CDR3 is TGTGCCAGCAGTGATCGGGAGGGGGCGAACACCGGGGAGCTGTTTTTT. Translating gives CASSDREGANTGELFF. Drawing the rest from reference TRBV2 and TRBJ2-2, the complete variable domain is EPEVTQTPSHQVTQMGQEVILRCVPISNHLYFYWYRQILGQKVEFLVSFYNNEISEKSEIFDDQFSVERPDGSNFTLKIRSTKLEDSAMYFCASSDREGANTGELFFGEGSRLTVL.

The CDR3, as DNA: TGTGCCAGCAGCCCGCGCGAGGGGGACGACTATGGCTACACCTTC. Translating gives CASSPREGDDYGYTF. The gene calls are TRBV7-9 and TRBJ1-2; the D gene is possibly TRBD1 (6 bases). The germline V gene has CDR1 SEHNR and CDR2 FQNEAQ (reference sequence). The CDR3 is 15 residues long. Deletions cut 5 bases from V and 3 bases from J, with 16 bases between.

This clone appeared a single time. Mismatch with germline at one junction end may stem from a read error. J is TRBJ2-7 and V is TRBV5-6; 9 bases line up with TRBD1. This CDR3 comprises 15 residues. Per the germline V gene, CDR1 is SGHDT and CDR2 is YYEEEE. The CDR3 loop reads CASSFGTGGSHEQYF. CDR3 coding DNA: TGTGCCAGCAGCTTCGGAACAGGGGGCTCCCACGAGCAGTACTTC.

This chain's CDR3 is CASSSGGYTDTQYF. CDR3 DNA sequence: TGTGCCAGCAGCTCTGGAGGATACACAGATACGCAGTATTTT. The chain employs TRBV5-4 and TRBJ2-3; TRBD2 is a possible D gene (5 bases). The germline V and J ends were trimmed by 3 bases and 2 bases, with 10 bases remaining between them. Germline lookup yields CDR1 SGHNT and CDR2 YYREEE (reference sequence). The CDR3 runs to 14 residues.

Points on this clone: The identical CDR3 is also encoded by other nucleotide sequences in the sample. This chain links TRBV29-1 with TRBJ1-1; no clear D gene. The CDR3 sequence is 11 residues long. Trimming took 6 bases from V and 1 from J, leaving 6 bases between them. The V gene's germline CDR1 is SQVTM and CDR2 ANQGSEA. This CDR3 is CSVGRNTEAFF. CDR3 coding DNA: TGCAGCGTCGGGAGGAACACTGAAGCTTTCTTT.

The V and J genes are TRBV28 and TRBJ1-2; TRBD1 matches at 8 bases. With V trimmed by 7 bases and J by 2 bases, 3 bases remained unmatched. The CDR3 totals 13 residues. Germline V gene sequence: CDR1 MDHEN, CDR2 SYDVKM. The CDR3 protein is CASIGQGNYGYTF. The CDR3 coding sequence is TGTGCCAGCATAGGACAGGGCAACTATGGCTACACCTTC.

The V call is TRBV9, the J call TRBJ1-1, with 7 nucleotides matching TRBD1. The V gene end was trimmed by 1 base and the J gene end by 3 bases; junction bases not matched to a gene: 3. Germline CDR1 and CDR2: SGDLS and YYNGEE. This CDR3 contains 14 residues. CDR3 loop: CASSVSGGDTEAFF. The CDR3 DNA reads TGTGCCAGCAGCGTATCAGGGGGAGACACTGAAGCTTTCTTT.

The J gene is TRBJ1-2, the V gene TRBV9, with D possibly matching TRBD1 (6 bases). V was shortened by 4 bases and J by 3 bases, with 16 bases between the two germline ends. Germline V gives CDR1 SGDLS, CDR2 YYNGEE. This CDR3 spans 15 amino acids. The CDR3 loop is CASSLGHTDDYGYTF. The CDR3 DNA reads as TGTGCCAGCAGCTTGGGACATACGGACGACTATGGCTACACCTTC.

The chain carries TRBV19 and TRBJ2-3; D is possibly TRBD2 (6 bases). Deletions cut 5 bases from V and 0 bases from J, with 15 bases between. CDR1 LNHDA and CDR2 SQIVND come from the germline V gene (reference sequence). There are 16 residues in the CDR3. Here the CDR3 DNA reads TGTGCCAGTAGTGTTGCACAGCGGGTTAGCACAGATACGCAGTATTTT. It translates to CASSVAQRVSTDTQYF.

The rearrangement links TRBV10-3 to TRBJ2-2; 11 bases agree with TRBD2. Germline CDR1 reads ENHRY; CDR2 reads SYGVKD. The CDR3 runs to 16 residues. V shed 6 bases and J 6 bases; nucleotides not matched to a gene: 9. The CDR3 protein is CAIRIIAGGDPGELFF. CDR3 coding DNA: TGTGCCATCAGAATTATAGCGGGAGGGGACCCCGGGGAGCTGTTTTTT.

The J gene is TRBJ2-6, the V gene TRBV3-1 (or the pseudogene TRBV3-2); TRBD1 is a possible D gene (5 bases). V was trimmed by 1 base and J by 0 bases, leaving 13 bases between them. The CDR3 has 18 residues. Germline CDR1 is LGHDT and CDR2 is YNNKEL (reference sequence). This chain's CDR3 is CASSQGVQVGSGANVLTF. CDR3 DNA: TGTGCCAGCAGCCAAGGGGTACAGGTGGGCTCTGGGGCCAACGTCCTGACTTTC.

V and J are TRBV11-2 and TRBJ1-2; a possible D gene is TRBD1 (5 bases). The ends were cut back, 3 bases at V and 7 bases at J, with 15 bases in the middle. CDR1 and CDR2 from the germline V gene are SGHAT and FQNNGV. This CDR3 spans 14 amino acids. The CDR3 is CASSFSDGGSGYTF. The CDR3 DNA reads TGTGCCAGCAGCTTCTCAGACGGGGGGAGTGGCTACACCTTC.

The V call is TRBV5-1, the J call TRBJ1-3; TRBD1 aligns across 9 bases. The CDR3 length is 14 residues. CDR1 SGHRS and CDR2 YFSETQ come from the germline V gene. Losses at the gene ends were 2 bases for V and 8 bases for J; bases not matched to a gene: 5. The CDR3 spells CASSFGQGWDTIYF. DNA for the CDR3: TGCGCCAGCAGCTTTGGACAGGGGTGGGACACCATATATTTT.

There are a few counts of this clone. The rearrangement links TRBV2 to TRBJ2-1; 8 nucleotides match TRBD2. Trimming at V came to 8 bases and at J to 2 bases, leaving 5 bases not matched to a gene. Germline V gives CDR1 SNHLY, CDR2 FYNNEI. This CDR3 is 14 amino acids long. CDR3 bases: TGTGCCAGCCGCCCCGGGGGGGCCTACAATGAGCAGTTCTTC. This translates into CASRPGGAYNEQFF.

The chain employs TRBV6-5 and TRBJ2-7; D might be TRBD1 (6 bases). Trimming took off 6 bases at V and 2 bases at J, with 14 bases between the two ends. Germline V gene sequence: CDR1 MNHEY, CDR2 SVGAGI. This CDR3 comprises 14 residues. CDR3 DNA: TGTGCCAGCAGACGAACTACAGGGCCCTACGAGCAGTACTTC. It translates to CASRRTTGPYEQYF.

This clone was seen many times. The V call is TRBV30, the J call TRBJ1-3; tentatively, D is TRBD1 (6 bases). Trimming removed 2 bases from V and 3 bases from J, with 8 bases in between. The CDR3 is 13 residues long. Germline CDR1 GTSNPN, CDR2 SVGIG (reference sequence). CDR3 DNA: TGTGCCTGGAGTTCAGGGGTTGGAAACACCATATATTTT. Its translation: CAWSSGVGNTIYF. The full variable domain, rest sourced from reference TRBV30 and TRBJ1-3, is SQTIHQWPATLVQPVGSPLSLECTVEGTSNPNLYWYRQAAGRGLQLLFYSVGIGQISSEVPQNLSASRPQDRQFILSSKKLLLSDSGFYLCAWSSGVGNTIYFGEGSWLTVV.

The rearrangement joins TRBV6-5 to TRBJ1-2, with a tentative D call TRBD1 (6 bases). The CDR3 sequence is 15 residues long. Germline V gene data show CDR1 as MNHEY and CDR2 as SVGAGI. The V gene lost 5 bases and the J gene lost 4 bases, with 17 bases spanning the gap. The CDR3 nucleotides are TGTGCCAGCAGTACCGCCCCACAGGGCGTCTATGGCTACACCTTC. Translation: CASSTAPQGVYGYTF.

The chain couples TRBV7-7 to TRBJ2-2; tentative D call: TRBD2 (6 bases). Trimming took off 3 bases at V and 5 bases at J, with 13 bases between the two ends. This CDR3 is 15 amino acids long. Germline V gives CDR1 SSHAT, CDR2 FNYEAQ (reference sequence). CDR3: CASSFLGGNTGELFF. CDR3 DNA: TGTGCCAGCAGCTTCCTCGGGGGAAATACCGGGGAGCTGTTTTTT.

This rearrangement joins TRBV7-2 to TRBJ1-2; D ambiguous. Trimming cost V 4 bases and J 5 bases, with 14 bases left between them. CDR3 length: 14 residues. Per germline, CDR1 SGHTA and CDR2 FQGNSA. The CDR3 loop is CASSSAHAVYGYTF. CDR3 coding DNA: TGTGCCAGCAGCTCAGCCCACGCAGTATATGGCTACACCTTC.

The CDR3 coding sequence is TGTGCCACCCGGCCGGGCGGGGGCAGCTCCTACGAGCAGTACTTC. The encoded protein is CATRPGGGSSYEQYF. The chain recombines TRBV6-5 with TRBJ2-7, with D possibly TRBD2 on 7 matching bases. CDR1 MNHEY and CDR2 SVGAGI come from the germline V gene. The CDR3 covers 15 residues. V lost 10 bases and J lost 0, with 19 bases in between.

For the CDR3, the DNA is TGTGCCAGCAGCTTGAAGGGAGCTGAGACCCAGTACTTC. It encodes CASSLKGAETQYF. The rearrangement links TRBV5-8 to TRBJ2-5, with D maybe TRBD2 (5 bases). Per the germline V gene, CDR1 is SGHTS and CDR2 is YDEGEE. V gave up 1 base and J gave up 5 bases, with 9 bases separating them. The CDR3 runs 13 residues.

The V and J genes are TRBV3-1 (or the pseudogene TRBV3-2) and TRBJ2-7, with 9 bases that match TRBD1. This CDR3 contains 14 residues. V shed 4 bases, J shed 1 base, and the junction held 2 bases outside the gene matches. The germline gives CDR1 LGHDT, CDR2 YNNKEL (reference sequence). The CDR3 sequence: CASSRDRVSYEQYF. The DNA of the CDR3 is TGTGCCAGCAGCCGGGACAGGGTGTCCTACGAGCAGTACTTC.

This chain joins TRBV7-2 and TRBJ2-1; 7 nucleotides match TRBD2. The ends lost 1 base at V and 9 bases at J; junction bases unmatched: 6. Germline V gene sequence: CDR1 SGHTA, CDR2 FQGNSA. This CDR3 is built from 14 residues. In DNA, the CDR3 is TGTGCCAGCAGCTTAGAGCGGGGTGGGGTTGAGCAGTTCTTC. Translation: CASSLERGGVEQFF. The variable domain in full, completed from reference TRBV7-2 and TRBJ2-1, reads GAGVSQSPSNKVTEKGKDVELRCDPISGHTALYWYRQSLGQGLEFLIYFQGNSAPDKSGLPSDRFSAERTGGSVSTLTIQRTQQEDSAVYLCASSLERGGVEQFFGPGTRLTVL.

The chain combines TRBV7-2 with TRBJ1-3; unclear D gene. This CDR3 is 15 amino acids long. Trimming cost V 8 bases and J 2 bases, with 16 bases left between them. The germline CDR1 and CDR2 sequences are SGHTA and FQGNSA. CDR3 residues: CASGLSNDPGNTIYF. As DNA, the CDR3 is TGTGCCAGCGGACTTTCGAATGACCCTGGAAACACCATATATTTT.

This clone appeared once. The genes are TRBV24-1 and TRBJ2-3; D might be TRBD2 (5 bases). Deletions cut 4 bases from V and 2 bases from J, with 9 bases between. CDR1 is KGHDR and CDR2 is SFDVKD in the germline V gene. The CDR3 is made up of 14 amino acids. CDR3 loop: CATSDGVNTDTQYF. Written as DNA, the CDR3 is TGTGCCACCAGTGACGGGGTCAACACAGATACGCAGTATTTT.

This clone was detected only a few times. V gene TRBV7-8 combines with J gene TRBJ2-7; 10 bases agree with TRBD2. V trimming: 1 base; J trimming: 3 bases; junction bases outside the gene matches: 12. Germline lookup yields CDR1 SGHVS and CDR2 FQNEAQ. This CDR3 region has 18 residues. In nucleotides, the CDR3 is TGTGCCAGCAGCTTAGTTCCTAGCGGGAGCCTCCGGGACTACGAGCAGTACTTC. This codes for CASSLVPSGSLRDYEQYF.

The chain links TRBV11-2 to TRBJ2-2; 10 positions agree with TRBD1. The J segment lost 8 bases and the V segment lost 5 bases, leaving 8 bases of the junction unmatched. CDR3 size: 15 residues. CDR1 and CDR2 from the germline V gene are SGHAT and FQNNGV. CDR3 amino acids: CASSPGQGGLGELFF. The CDR3 nucleotides read TGTGCCAGCAGCCCAGGACAGGGGGGGTTAGGGGAGCTGTTTTTT.